The clone carrying this T cell receptor (beta chain) was recorded many times. The antigen remains undetermined. This specimen comes from a study of T cell repertoires in cytomegalovirus infection. Study-level findings and limits: Across the ex vivo response, the dominant clonotypes were HLA-C-restricted CMV-specific TCR beta clonotypes. Summed public TCR beta family frequency identified CMV carriers bearing the relevant HLA.

From the reads, TCRdb called clonotypes with MiXCR, one entry per CDR3 protein. Of 200,000 to 250,000 distinct CDR3 sequences in the sample, about 5.9% are singletons; the top ten hold around 6.5%. Germline CDR1 MDHEN, CDR2 SYDVKM. V was trimmed by 5 bases and J by 0 bases, leaving 12 bases between them. The CDR3 covers 15 residues. The sequenced material came from PBMCs. V and J are TRBV28 and TRBJ2-3, with TRBD1 as a possible D gene (5 bases). The receptor comes from a human donor in good health (CMV status not recorded). Some clones in this sample may be carry-over from other donors' samples. The CDR3 bases are TGTGCCAGCAGTGTATATGACAGAAGCACAGATACGCAGTATTTT. Protein: CASSVYDRSTDTQYF.